The 31 T cell receptor beta chains in this list originate from one sample, sequenced in a study of post-analysis software for immune sequencing data. The antigens these receptors bind are not known. Study-level findings and limits: TRBV5-6, TRBV5-1 and TRBV20-1 were among roughly 5 TRBV segments more frequent in patients than controls.

Sequencing libraries made from TCR beta cDNA carried unique molecular identifiers. One entry per CDR3 protein, called by TCRdb with MiXCR from the PCR reads. Of 450,000 to 650,000 distinct CDR3 sequences in the sample, around 40% were seen once. Material: blood. Receptors were obtained from a girl aged 5 to 17 with multiple sclerosis.

This sequence joins TRBV6-5 and TRBJ2-3; D assignment may be TRBD1 or TRBD2 (5 bases each). CDR1 MNHEY and CDR2 SVGAGI come from the germline V gene. V lost 4 bases and J 14 bases, leaving 13 bases between the germline ends. This CDR3 contains 11 residues. The CDR3 sequence is CASSSGTRTYF. CDR3 coding DNA: TGTGCCAGCAGTTCCGGGACCCGTACGTATTTT.

V and J are TRBV7-9 and TRBJ1-2; 7 nucleotides match TRBD1. After removal of 2 bases from V and 2 bases from J, the junction contained 11 bases not matched to a gene. The CDR3 loop spans 17 amino acids. The germline V gene encodes CDR1 SEHNR and CDR2 FQNEAQ (reference sequence). The CDR3 sequence: CASSLRPRDRKNYGYTF. Here the CDR3 DNA reads TGTGCCAGCAGCTTAAGGCCGCGGGACAGAAAAAACTATGGCTACACCTTC.

The rearrangement links TRBV19 to TRBJ2-1, with 8 positions matching TRBD1. V shed 7 bases and J 2 bases; nucleotides not matched to a gene: 4. The CDR3 totals 14 residues. Germline-derived CDR1 and CDR2 are LNHDA and SQIVND (reference sequence). This chain's CDR3 is CASTDRGPYNEQFF. CDR3 sequence (DNA): TGTGCCAGTACCGACAGGGGACCCTACAATGAGCAGTTCTTC. Complete variable domain (other parts from reference TRBV19 and TRBJ2-1): DGGITQSPKYLFRKEGQNVTLSCEQNLNHDAMYWYRQDPGQGLRLIYYSQIVNDFQKGDIAEGYSVSREKKESFPLTVTSAQKNPTAFYLCASTDRGPYNEQFFGPGTRLTVL.

The genes are TRBV18 and TRBJ2-1; perhaps TRBD1 as D (6 bases). Trimming cost V 3 bases and J 2 bases, with 14 bases left between them. The CDR3 is 16 residues long. Germline lookup yields CDR1 KGHSH and CDR2 LQKENI. The CDR3 coding sequence is TGTGCCAGCTCACCGCCGGGACAATCTACCTACAATGAGCAGTTCTTC. It specifies CASSPPGQSTYNEQFF.

This clonotype occurred a few times. The rearrangement joins TRBV12-3 or TRBV12-4 to TRBJ1-2; 7 bases match TRBD1. J was trimmed by 7 bases and V by 6 bases; bases with no gene match: 8. CDR3 length equals 13 residues. The chain's CDR3 is CASSLGQEGGYTF. For the CDR3, the DNA is TGTGCCAGCAGCCTTGGACAGGAAGGTGGCTACACCTTC.

V and J are TRBV28 and TRBJ1-1; 7 bases fit TRBD1. This CDR3 region has 14 residues. V was clipped by 9 bases and J by 0 bases; unmatched bases: 7. Germline CDR1 MDHEN, CDR2 SYDVKM. For the CDR3, the DNA is TGTGCCAGTCACGGAGGGGGCATGAACACTGAAGCTTTCTTT. Encoded protein: CASHGGGMNTEAFF. The variable domain in full, with the rest retrieved from reference TRBV28 and TRBJ1-1, is DVKVTQSSRYLVKRTGEKVFLECVQDMDHENMFWYRQDPGLGLRLIYFSYDVKMKEKGDIPEGYSVSREKKERFSLILESASTNQTSMYLCASHGGGMNTEAFFGQGTRLTVV.

This clonotype was counted only a few times. The V and J genes are TRBV10-3 and TRBJ2-7; D ambiguous. The germline V gene has CDR1 ENHRY and CDR2 SYGVKD. The ends were cut back, 2 bases at V and 0 bases at J, with 8 bases in the middle. The CDR3 spans 14 residues. The CDR3 sequence is CAISEGRSSYEQYF. For the CDR3, the DNA is TGTGCCATCAGTGAGGGCAGGAGCTCCTACGAGCAGTACTTC.

The J gene is TRBJ2-1, the V gene TRBV25-1, with 8 bases fitting TRBD2. The CDR3 sequence is 14 residues long. Trimming removed 4 bases from V and 9 bases from J; junction bases left unmatched: 8. The V gene's germline CDR1 is MGHDK and CDR2 SYGVNS. CDR3: CASSARTSSVEQFF. CDR3 nucleotide sequence: TGTGCCAGCAGTGCCAGGACTAGCTCAGTTGAGCAGTTCTTC.

V and J are TRBV5-1 and TRBJ2-1, with D hard to call. CDR1 and CDR2 (germline): SGHRS, YFSETQ. The CDR3 runs 16 residues. The V gene lost 0 bases and the J gene lost 7 bases, with 17 bases spanning the gap. The CDR3 region has the DNA TGCGCCAGCAGCTTGGAGGCCAAGGAGCTGGTGAATGAGCAGTTCTTC. This translates into CASSLEAKELVNEQFF.

The chain uses TRBV9 and TRBJ2-7; tentative D call: TRBD1 (5 bases). The CDR3 consists of 15 residues. Germline V CDR1 and CDR2: SGDLS, YYNGEE. Between the trimmed V and J ends, which lost 1 base and 0 bases, there was a span of 11 bases. CDR3 sequence (DNA): TGTGCCAGCAGCGTAAGGGGCGATAGCTCCTACGAGCAGTACTTC. Its translation is CASSVRGDSSYEQYF.

CDR3 amino acids: CASSYSGGPTDTQYF. The CDR3, as DNA: TGTGCCAGCAGTTACTCGGGCGGCCCCACAGATACGCAGTATTTT. The gene calls are TRBV6-5 and TRBJ2-3; no reliable D call. This CDR3 spans 15 amino acids. Germline lookup yields CDR1 MNHEY and CDR2 SVGAGI. V was clipped by 0 bases and J by 2 bases, with 9 bases between them.

In this sample, this clonotype turned up once. The V and J genes are TRBV29-1 and TRBJ2-1, with D possibly matching TRBD2 (6 bases). The germline V gene has CDR1 SQVTM and CDR2 ANQGSEA. The CDR3 is made up of 14 amino acids. Trimming cost V 0 bases and J 5 bases, with 11 bases left between them. The CDR3 reads CSVEDGGSDNEQFF. The CDR3 DNA is TGCAGCGTTGAAGATGGGGGGTCCGACAATGAGCAGTTCTTC.

In this sample, this clonotype turned up many times. The chain couples TRBV12-3 or TRBV12-4 to TRBJ2-6; D gene uncertain. The CDR3 runs 17 residues. Deletions cut 8 bases from V and 0 bases from J, with 17 bases between. Here the CDR3 DNA reads TGTGCCAGCCTTAAGGGCCAGCTTATCTCTGGGGCCAACGTCCTGACTTTC. This sequence encodes CASLKGQLISGANVLTF.

This clonotype was recorded a few times. The chain employs TRBV5-1 and TRBJ2-4; D remains unclear. The J call may be wrong; the DNA end is better matched by TRBJ2-7. From germline, CDR1 is SGHRS and CDR2 YFSETQ. The CDR3 contains 14 residues. As DNA, the CDR3 is TGCGCCAGCAGCCTCAATGCAGTTGGAGACGAGCAGTACTTC. Translated: CASSLNAVGDEQYF.

V and J are TRBV3-1 and TRBJ2-1; D is ambiguous. Germline V CDR1 and CDR2: LGHDT, YNNKEL (reference sequence). The CDR3 length is 13 residues. V was clipped by 2 bases and J by 5 bases, with 7 bases between them. The CDR3 region has the DNA TGTGCCAGCAGCCAAAAGGTGAACAATGAGCAGTTCTTC. Residues: CASSQKVNNEQFF.

V is TRBV29-1 and J is TRBJ1-5; D unresolved. This CDR3 has 14 amino acids. Germline CDR1 reads SQVTM; CDR2 reads ANQGSEA. With 4 bases removed from V and 2 bases from J, the gap between germline ends came to 12 bases. In DNA form, the CDR3 reads TGCAGCGTTGCCCGGGAGGGAGGCAATCAGCCCCAGCATTTT. This codes for CSVAREGGNQPQHF.

Concerning this clonotype: Germline is not matched at one junction end, which may reflect a read error. This chain links TRBV24-1 with TRBJ2-3, with D uncertain. Germline V CDR1 and CDR2: KGHDR, SFDVKD. This CDR3 is 15 amino acids long. CDR3 region: CATSEQSVATDTQYF. The DNA for the CDR3 is TGTGCCACTAGTGAACAGAGCGTGGCCACAGATACGCAGTATTTT.

The chain carries TRBV28 and TRBJ2-7, with 7 bases matching TRBD2. J gave up 2 bases and V 5 bases, and 3 bases lay outside the gene matches. The length of the CDR3 is 13 residues. Per germline, CDR1 MDHEN and CDR2 SYDVKM. As DNA, the CDR3 is TGTGCCAGCAGTGTGCGGGGGACCTACGAGCAGTACTTC. Amino acids: CASSVRGTYEQYF.

This clonotype showed up just a few times. This chain connects TRBV7-2 to TRBJ2-2; D ambiguous. The germline CDR1 and CDR2 sequences are SGHTA and FQGNSA. Trimming left V 2 bases short and J 6 bases short, with 10 bases between. This CDR3 spans 14 amino acids. This chain's CDR3 is CASSLSTGAGELFF. CDR3 coding DNA: TGTGCCAGCAGCTTATCCACGGGTGCCGGGGAGCTGTTTTTT.

The V and J genes are TRBV10-2 and TRBJ2-7, with D hard to call. Germline V gives CDR1 WSHSY, CDR2 SAAADI. This CDR3 is built from 16 residues. With 5 bases removed from V and 4 bases from J, the gap between germline ends came to 21 bases. This CDR3 reads CASSILGGADRYEQYF. The CDR3 bases are TGCGCCAGCAGTATCCTGGGCGGTGCGGACCGTTACGAGCAGTACTTC.

This rearrangement joins TRBV4-1 to TRBJ1-2; a possible D gene is TRBD1 (5 bases). The CDR3 has 19 amino acids. The V gene lost 1 base and the J gene lost 5 bases, with 26 bases spanning the gap. Germline lookup yields CDR1 MGHRA and CDR2 YSYEKL. CDR3 sequence reads: CASSQVWVLQGGSRYGYTF. The DNA for the CDR3 is TGCGCCAGCAGCCAAGTCTGGGTTTTGCAGGGAGGTTCCCGGTATGGCTACACCTTC.

The chain uses TRBV24-1 and TRBJ2-1, with a weak D call TRBD1 (7 bases). CDR1 and CDR2 from the germline V gene are KGHDR and SFDVKD. Between the trimmed V and J ends, which lost 4 bases and 10 bases, there was a span of 25 bases. This CDR3 region has 17 residues. In nucleotides, the CDR3 is TGTGCCACCAGTGACCATATGACAGGGACTGGAGGTAGGGAGCAGTTCTTC. Amino acid sequence: CATSDHMTGTGGREQFF.

This rearrangement joins TRBV5-1 to TRBJ1-1; TRBD1 agrees at 8 bases. In germline, CDR1 is SGHRS, CDR2 YFSETQ. J gave up 1 base and V 2 bases, and 7 bases lay outside the gene matches. CDR3 size: 16 residues. The CDR3 DNA reads as TGCGCCAGCAGCTTAGCAGGGGGCGTGGGGAACACTGAAGCTTTCTTT. It is translated as CASSLAGGVGNTEAFF. Variable domain in full (rest from reference TRBV5-1 and TRBJ1-1): KAGVTQTPRYLIKTRGQQVTLSCSPISGHRSVSWYQQTPGQGLQFLFEYFSETQRNKGNFPGRFSGRQFSNSRSEMNVSTLELGDSALYLCASSLAGGVGNTEAFFGQGTRLTVV.

In DNA, the CDR3 is TGCAGTGCTAGAGATGTGCGGGAGCGTTTCTACGAGCAGTACTTC. This gives the protein CSARDVRERFYEQYF. The genes are TRBV20-1 and TRBJ2-7; TRBD2 matches 7 bases. The CDR3 consists of 15 residues. The germline CDR1 and CDR2 sequences are DFQATT and SNEGSKA (reference sequence). V gave up 0 bases and J gave up 3 bases; unmatched junction bases: 8.

The sample holds one count of this clonotype. The genes are TRBV20-1 and TRBJ2-1; D is possibly TRBD1 (6 bases). V was pared by 5 bases and J by 8 bases, with 13 bases between. CDR1 is DFQATT and CDR2 is SNEGSKA in the germline V gene (reference sequence). The CDR3 is 12 amino acids. In DNA, the CDR3 is TGCAGTGCTGGACCAAAGGGGGATGAGCAGTTCTTC. It specifies CSAGPKGDEQFF.

The chain couples TRBV29-1 to TRBJ2-7; 14 nucleotides line up with TRBD2. Germline V gene data show CDR1 as SQVTM and CDR2 as ANQGSEA. Trimming removed 5 bases from V and 3 bases from J; junction bases left unmatched: 6. This CDR3 region has 15 residues. The CDR3 bases are TGCAGCGTTCGACTAGCGGGGGGGCCTTTCTACGAGCAGTACTTC. Protein sequence: CSVRLAGGPFYEQYF.

The chain uses TRBV29-1 and TRBJ1-6; D perhaps matches TRBD1 (5 bases). This CDR3 region has 13 residues. CDR1 is SQVTM and CDR2 is ANQGSEA in the germline V gene. V was pared by 6 bases and J by 8 bases, with 14 bases between. CDR3 nucleotides: TGCAGCGTCTCCTCAGGGATTTATTCACCCCTCCACTTT. This encodes CSVSSGIYSPLHF. Full variable domain (missing parts from reference TRBV29-1 and TRBJ1-6): SAVISQKPSRDICQRGTSLTIQCQVDSQVTMMFWYRQQPGQSLTLIATANQGSEATYESGFVIDKFPISRPNLTFSTLTVSNMSPEDSSIYLCSVSSGIYSPLHFGNGTRLTVT.

Of note for this clonotype: Germline is not matched at one junction end, which may reflect a read error. V is TRBV20-1 and J is TRBJ2-1; TRBD2 agrees at 10 bases. In germline, CDR1 is DFQATT, CDR2 SNEGSKA (reference sequence). This CDR3 has 16 residues. The CDR3 DNA reads as TGCAGTGCTAGAGATTTAGCGGGGGGTCCCTACAGTGAGCAGTTCTTC. Its protein product is CSARDLAGGPYSEQFF.

The rearrangement joins TRBV12-3 or TRBV12-4 to TRBJ1-1; no clear D. This CDR3 is built from 12 residues. V lost 4 bases and J 0 bases, leaving 3 bases between the germline ends. CDR3: CASSWVNTEAFF. The CDR3 DNA reads as TGTGCCAGCAGTTGGGTGAACACTGAAGCTTTCTTT.

In the case of this clonotype: The junction shows a germline mismatch at one end, possibly a read error. The chain employs TRBV9 and TRBJ2-7; D possibly corresponds to TRBD1 (6 bases). This CDR3 spans 15 amino acids. In germline, CDR1 is SGDLS, CDR2 YYNGEE. The DNA for the CDR3 is TGTGCCAGCAGAGTAGATTACACCAGGGGCTACGAGCAGTACTTC. Translation: CASRVDYTRGYEQYF.

The J gene is TRBJ1-2, the V gene TRBV29-1; 8 positions agree with TRBD1. V was pared by 1 base and J by 3 bases, with 7 bases of the junction left unmatched. This CDR3 region has 15 residues. In germline, CDR1 is SQVTM, CDR2 ANQGSEA. The CDR3 here is CSVEGQGMLDYGYTF. Here the CDR3 DNA reads TGCAGCGTTGAAGGACAGGGGATGTTAGACTATGGCTACACCTTC.